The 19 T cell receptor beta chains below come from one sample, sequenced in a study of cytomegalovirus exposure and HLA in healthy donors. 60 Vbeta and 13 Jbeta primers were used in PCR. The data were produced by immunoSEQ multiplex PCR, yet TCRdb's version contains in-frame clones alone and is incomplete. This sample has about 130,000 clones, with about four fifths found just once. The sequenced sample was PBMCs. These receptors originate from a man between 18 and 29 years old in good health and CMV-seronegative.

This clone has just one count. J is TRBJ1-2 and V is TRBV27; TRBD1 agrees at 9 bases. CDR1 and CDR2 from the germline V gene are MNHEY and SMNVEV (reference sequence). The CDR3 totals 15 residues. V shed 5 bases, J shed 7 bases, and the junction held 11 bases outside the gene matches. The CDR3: CASSPTGGRYGGYTF. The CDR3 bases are TGTGCCAGCAGTCCCACAGGGGGCCGTTACGGTGGCTACACCTTC.

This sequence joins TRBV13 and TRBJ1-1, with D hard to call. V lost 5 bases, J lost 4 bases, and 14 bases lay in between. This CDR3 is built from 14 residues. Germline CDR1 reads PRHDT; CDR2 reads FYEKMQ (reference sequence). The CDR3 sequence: CASSLPRGGTEAFF. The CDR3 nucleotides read TGTGCCAGCAGCCTCCCGCGGGGTGGCACTGAAGCTTTCTTT.

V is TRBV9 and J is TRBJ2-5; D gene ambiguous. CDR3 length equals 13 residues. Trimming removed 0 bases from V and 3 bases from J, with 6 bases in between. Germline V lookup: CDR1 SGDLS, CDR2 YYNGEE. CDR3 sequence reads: CASSVGRKETQYF. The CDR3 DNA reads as TGTGCCAGCAGCGTAGGGAGAAAAGAGACCCAGTACTTC.

CDR3 loop: CASSPTDGVYNEQFF. In DNA form, the CDR3 reads TGTGCCAGCAGCCCCACTGACGGGGTCTACAATGAGCAGTTCTTC. The V gene is TRBV5-4, the J gene TRBJ2-1; the D gene is possibly TRBD2 (5 bases). The CDR3 length is 15 residues. V was pared by 4 bases and J by 3 bases, with 14 bases between. Per the germline V gene, CDR1 is SGHNT and CDR2 is YYREEE (reference sequence).

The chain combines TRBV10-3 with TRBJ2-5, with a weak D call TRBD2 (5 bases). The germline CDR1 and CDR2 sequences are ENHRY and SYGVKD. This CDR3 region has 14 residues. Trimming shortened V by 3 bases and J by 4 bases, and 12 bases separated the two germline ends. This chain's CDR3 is CAISEEGRRETQYF. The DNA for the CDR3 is TGTGCCATCAGTGAAGAGGGTAGGCGAGAGACCCAGTACTTC.

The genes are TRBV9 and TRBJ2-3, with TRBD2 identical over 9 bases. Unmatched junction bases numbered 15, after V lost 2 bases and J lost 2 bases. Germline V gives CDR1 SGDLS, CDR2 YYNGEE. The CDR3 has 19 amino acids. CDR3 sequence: CASSVDRVWRGGNTDTQYF. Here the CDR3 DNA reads TGTGCCAGCAGCGTCGACAGGGTATGGCGGGGGGGAAACACAGATACGCAGTATTTT.

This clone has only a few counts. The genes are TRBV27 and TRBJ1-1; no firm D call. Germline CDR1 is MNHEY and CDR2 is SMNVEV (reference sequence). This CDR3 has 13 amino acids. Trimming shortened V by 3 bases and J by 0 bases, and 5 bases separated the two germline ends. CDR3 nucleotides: TGTGCCAGCAGTTTTTTAATGAACACTGAAGCTTTCTTT. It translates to CASSFLMNTEAFF.

CDR3 sequence (DNA): TGTGCCAGCAGCTTAAACCAGGGGGCTATCTATGGCTACACCTTC. Translating it yields CASSLNQGAIYGYTF. The chain couples TRBV7-2 to TRBJ1-2; 8 positions agree with TRBD1. The CDR3 spans 15 residues. The V gene's germline CDR1 is SGHTA and CDR2 FQGNSA. Unmatched junction bases numbered 6, after V lost 2 bases and J lost 4 bases.

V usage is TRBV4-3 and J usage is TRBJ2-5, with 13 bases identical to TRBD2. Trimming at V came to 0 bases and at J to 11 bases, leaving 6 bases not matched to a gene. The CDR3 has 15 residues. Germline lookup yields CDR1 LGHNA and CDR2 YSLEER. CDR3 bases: TGCGCCAGCAGCCAAGAAAGGACTAGCGGGGGCGCACAGTACTTC. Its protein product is CASSQERTSGGAQYF.

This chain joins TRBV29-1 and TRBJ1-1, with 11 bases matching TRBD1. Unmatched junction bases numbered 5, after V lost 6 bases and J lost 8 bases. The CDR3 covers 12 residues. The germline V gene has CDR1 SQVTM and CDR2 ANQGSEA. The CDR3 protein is CSVRTGGGEAFF. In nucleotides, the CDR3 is TGCAGCGTAAGGACAGGGGGCGGAGAAGCTTTCTTT.

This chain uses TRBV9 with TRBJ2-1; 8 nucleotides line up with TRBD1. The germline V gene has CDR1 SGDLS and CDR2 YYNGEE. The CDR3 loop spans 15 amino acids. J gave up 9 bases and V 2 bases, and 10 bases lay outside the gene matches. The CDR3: CASSVGQGARVEQFF. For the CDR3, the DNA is TGTGCCAGCAGCGTGGGCCAGGGGGCGAGGGTTGAGCAGTTCTTC. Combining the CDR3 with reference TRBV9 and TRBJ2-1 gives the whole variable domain DSGVTQTPKHLITATGQRVTLRCSPRSGDLSVYWYQQSLDQGLQFLIQYYNGEERAKGNILERFSAQQFPDLHSELNLSSLELGDSALYFCASSVGQGARVEQFFGPGTRLTVL.

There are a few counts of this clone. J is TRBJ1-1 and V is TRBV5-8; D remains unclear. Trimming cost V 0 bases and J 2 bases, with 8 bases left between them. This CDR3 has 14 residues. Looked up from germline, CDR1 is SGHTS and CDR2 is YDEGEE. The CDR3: CASSLDIRNTEAFF. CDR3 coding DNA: TGTGCCAGCAGCTTGGACATCCGCAACACTGAAGCTTTCTTT.

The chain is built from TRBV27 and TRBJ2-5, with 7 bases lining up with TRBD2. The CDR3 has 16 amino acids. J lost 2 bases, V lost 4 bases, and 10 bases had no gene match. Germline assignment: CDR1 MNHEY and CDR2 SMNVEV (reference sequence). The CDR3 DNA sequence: TGTGCCAGCAGTTCAGATCTAGCGGTGACTCAAGAGACCCAGTACTTC. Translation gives CASSSDLAVTQETQYF.

CDR3 region: CASGRDRPTNEKLFF. DNA for the CDR3: TGTGCCAGCGGGCGTGACAGACCAACTAATGAAAAACTGTTTTTT. The rearrangement links TRBV27 to TRBJ1-4; weak D call: TRBD1 (5 bases). The CDR3 runs to 15 residues. Deletions cut 8 bases from V and 0 bases from J, with 13 bases between. From germline, CDR1 is MNHEY and CDR2 SMNVEV (reference sequence).

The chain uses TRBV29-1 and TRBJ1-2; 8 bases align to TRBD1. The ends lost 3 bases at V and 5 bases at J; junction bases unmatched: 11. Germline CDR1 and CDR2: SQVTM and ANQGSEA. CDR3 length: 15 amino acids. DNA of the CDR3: TGCAGCGTTGATCGGGCAGGGGGCTATGAGTATGGCTACACCTTC. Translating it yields CSVDRAGGYEYGYTF.

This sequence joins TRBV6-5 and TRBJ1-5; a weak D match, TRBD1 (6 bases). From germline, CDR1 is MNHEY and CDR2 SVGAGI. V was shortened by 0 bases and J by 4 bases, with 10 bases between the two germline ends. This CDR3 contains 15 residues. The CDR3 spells CASSYSKRGNQPQHF. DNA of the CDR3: TGTGCCAGCAGTTACTCGAAGAGGGGGAATCAGCCCCAGCATTTT.

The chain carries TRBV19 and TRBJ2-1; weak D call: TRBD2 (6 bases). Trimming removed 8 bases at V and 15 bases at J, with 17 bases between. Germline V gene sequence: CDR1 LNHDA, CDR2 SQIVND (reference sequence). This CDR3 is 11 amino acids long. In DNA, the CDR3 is TGTGCCAGTCACTCAGGAGGGGTTCGGTTCTTC. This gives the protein CASHSGGVRFF.

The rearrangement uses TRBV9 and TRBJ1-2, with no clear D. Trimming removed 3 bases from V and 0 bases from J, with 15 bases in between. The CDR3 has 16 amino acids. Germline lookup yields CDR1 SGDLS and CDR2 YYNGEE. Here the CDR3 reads CASSENQQPTNYGYTF. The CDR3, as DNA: TGTGCCAGCAGCGAAAACCAACAGCCGACTAACTATGGCTACACCTTC.

Here the CDR3 DNA reads TGTGCCAGCGTTCGTAGGACAGATAGGGAGACCCAGTACTTC. Protein: CASVRRTDRETQYF. The chain employs TRBV2 and TRBJ2-5, with TRBD1 as a possible D gene (6 bases). Deletions cut 8 bases from V and 5 bases from J, with 18 bases between. In germline, CDR1 is SNHLY, CDR2 FYNNEI. The CDR3 loop spans 14 amino acids. Complete variable domain (other parts from reference TRBV2 and TRBJ2-5): EPEVTQTPSHQVTQMGQEVILRCVPISNHLYFYWYRQILGQKVEFLVSFYNNEISEKSEIFDDQFSVERPDGSNFTLKIRSTKLEDSAMYFCASVRRTDRETQYFGPGTRLLVL.